The rows below give T cell receptor beta chains drawn from one sample of a study of cytomegalovirus exposure and HLA in healthy donors. TCRdb's table, derived via immunoSEQ multiplex PCR, lists solely in-frame clones and lacks some. The table includes about 100,000 clones, about 81% detected once. Source material: PBMCs. The receptors were sampled from a young man in good health and CMV-seropositive. CDR3s include the opening cysteine and the closing phenylalanine or tryptophan. D genes are given only for firm matches. A clone size is listed for some rows: how often the clone was seen (once, few, many), or a class if it is expanded.

TRBJ1-5	NA	TRBV6-5	NA	CASSYSRTANQPQHF	TGTGCCAGCAGTTACTCAAGAACAGCTAATCAGCCCCAGCATTTT
TRBJ1-6	NA	TRBV6-5	NA	CASSRGYYNSPLHF	TGTGCCAGCAGTCGGGGATATTATAATTCACCCCTCCACTTT
TRBJ2-2	NA	TRBV7-6	NA	CASSSLTGELFF	TGTGCCAGCAGTTCACTCACCGGGGAGCTGTTTTTT
TRBJ2-5	TRBD2	TRBV6-1	NA	CASSESSGGPMAQYF	TGTGCCAGCAGTGAATCGAGCGGGGGCCCCATGGCCCAGTACTTC
TRBJ1-3	NA	TRBV10-3	few	CAAGISGNTIYF	TGTGCCGCGGGAATATCTGGAAACACCATATATTTT
TRBJ1-5	TRBD1	TRBV2	NA	CASSGDRYNQPQHF	TGTGCCAGCAGTGGGGACAGATATAATCAGCCCCAGCATTTT
TRBJ2-7	NA	TRBV6-1	NA	CATFNALSYEQYF	TGTGCCACCTTCAATGCACTCTCCTACGAGCAGTACTTC
TRBJ2-1	TRBD1	TRBV7-2	NA	CASSPDRGSYNEQFF	TGTGCCAGCAGCCCAGACAGGGGGTCCTACAATGAGCAGTTCTTC
TRBJ1-1	TRBD1	TRBV6-1	NA	CASSRTGENTEAFF	TGTGCCAGCAGCCGGACAGGAGAGAACACTGAAGCTTTCTTT
TRBJ1-2	NA	TRBV5-1	NA	CASSAGGLGVFYGYTF	TGCGCCAGCAGCGCTGGTGGGTTAGGGGTGTTCTATGGCTACACCTTC
TRBJ2-1	NA	TRBV9	NA	CASSGAVLLEDEQFF	TGTGCCAGCAGCGGAGCGGTTCTACTAGAGGATGAGCAGTTCTTC
TRBJ2-7	NA	TRBV5-1	NA	CASSPGGYEQYF	TGCGCCAGCAGCCCCGGGGGCTACGAGCAGTACTTC
TRBJ1-1	NA	TRBV7-8	NA	CASSLVRFGENTEAFF	TGTGCCAGCAGCTTAGTAAGGTTTGGAGAGAACACTGAAGCTTTCTTT
TRBJ2-1	TRBD1	TRBV7-3	NA	CASSGDRRGEQFF	TGTGCCAGCAGCGGGGACAGGCGGGGTGAGCAGTTCTTC
TRBJ1-2	TRBD1	TRBV10-3	NA	CAISVSGTANYGYTF	TGTGCCATCAGTGTTTCAGGGACAGCTAACTATGGCTACACCTTC
TRBJ2-7	TRBD2	TRBV7-9	NA	CSSQRGGGREQYF	TGTTCCAGTCAGCGGGGGGGAGGGAGGGAGCAGTACTTC
TRBJ1-2	NA	TRBV10-1	NA	CASSTPGYGYTF	TGCGCCAGCAGTACCCCGGGCTATGGCTACACCTTC
TRBJ2-7	TRBD1	TRBV6-5	few	CASSRDRSYEQYF	TGTGCCAGCAGCCGGGACAGATCCTACGAGCAGTACTTC
TRBJ1-1	NA	TRBV7-9	few	CASSFVPHRGTEAFF	TGTGCCAGCAGCTTCGTCCCCCATAGAGGCACTGAAGCTTTCTTT
TRBJ1-6	NA	TRBV5-1	NA	CASSFQGLRSNVNSPLHF	TGCGCCAGCAGCTTCCAGGGGCTCCGGAGTAACGTTAATTCACCCCTCCACTTT
TRBJ2-3	NA	TRBV19	NA	CASSNQQGDTQYF	TGTGCCAGTAGTAACCAACAGGGCGATACGCAGTATTTT
TRBJ2-5	TRBD1	TRBV7-8	NA	CASSLVLFIDRDQETQYF	TGTGCCAGCAGCTTAGTCCTCTTCATTGACAGGGATCAAGAGACCCAGTACTTC
TRBJ1-5	NA	TRBV7-6	NA	CASSLAGGAQPQHF	TGTGCCAGCAGCCTAGCGGGGGGGGCCCAGCCCCAGCATTTT
TRBJ2-1	NA	TRBV4-1	NA	CASSLRVLNEQFF	TGCGCCAGCAGCCTCAGGGTTCTCAATGAGCAGTTCTTC
TRBJ2-1	TRBD1	TRBV18	NA	CASSLRQGAPADNEQFF	TGTGCCAGCTCACTCAGACAGGGGGCCCCTGCCGACAATGAGCAGTTCTTC
TRBJ1-2	NA	TRBV9	NA	CASSVDPGLGGYTF	TGTGCCAGCAGCGTCGACCCAGGACTGGGGGGCTACACCTTC
TRBJ1-2	NA	TRBV7-8	NA	CASSFTFSNYDYTF	TGTGCCAGCAGCTTTACCTTTTCTAACTATGACTACACCTTC
TRBJ2-3	TRBD2	TRBV27	NA	CASSLERGLDTQYF	TGTGCCAGCAGTTTAGAGCGGGGGTTAGATACGCAGTATTTT
TRBJ2-2	NA	TRBV5-1	NA	CASSLGTGTPNTGELFF	TGCGCCAGCAGCTTGGGTACCGGGACACCCAACACCGGGGAGCTGTTTTTT
TRBJ1-2	NA	TRBV7-9	NA	CASSPAEGGYTF	TGTGCCAGCAGCCCTGCGGAAGGTGGCTACACCTTC
TRBJ1-1	NA	TRBV7-9	NA	CSSSFGSLLNTEAFF	TGTTCCAGCAGCTTCGGTTCTTTGTTGAACACTGAAGCTTTCTTT
TRBJ2-5	NA	TRBV6-6	NA	CASTRTDQETQYF	TGTGCCAGCACCCGGACAGATCAAGAGACCCAGTACTTC
TRBJ2-5	TRBD2	TRBV6-4	NA	CASSDGTSGGQETQYF	TGTGCCAGCAGTGACGGGACTAGCGGGGGACAAGAGACCCAGTACTTC